The 13 T cell receptor beta chains presented below share a single source sample, sequenced in a study of shared clonotypes between healthy human individuals. The repertoire was sequenced with immunoSEQ multiplex PCR; TCRdb's copy has only in-frame clones and lacks some. The sample includes about 330,000 clones, over 65% of them seen just once. Input material: memory CD4+ T cells sorted from blood. Subset reported: CD45RA-negative fraction. These receptors were collected from a man younger than 40 in good health.

The J gene is TRBJ2-7, the V gene TRBV11-2, with 12 bases lining up with TRBD2. The CDR3 sequence is 17 residues long. J gave up 4 bases and V 5 bases, and 12 bases lay outside the gene matches. The germline V gene encodes CDR1 SGHAT and CDR2 FQNNGV. In DNA, the CDR3 is TGTGCCAGCAGCCCTCTAAATCGACTAGCGGGGGATTACGAGCAGTACTTC. It yields the protein CASSPLNRLAGDYEQYF. Drawing the rest from reference TRBV11-2 and TRBJ2-7, the complete variable domain is EAGVAQSPRYKIIEKRQSVAFWCNPISGHATLYWYQQILGQGPKLLIQFQNNGVVDDSQLPKDRFSAERLKGVDSTLKIQPAKLEDSAVYLCASSPLNRLAGDYEQYFGPGTRLTVT.

This chain connects TRBV18 to TRBJ2-5, with a tentative D call TRBD2 (5 bases). The CDR3 sequence is 14 residues long. Germline CDR1 and CDR2: KGHSH and LQKENI. V was shortened by 4 bases and J by 5 bases, with 14 bases between the two germline ends. CDR3 in DNA: TGTGCCAGCTCACTTCAGAGGGTACGGGAGACCCAGTACTTC. This translates into CASSLQRVRETQYF.

The V and J genes are TRBV5-4 and TRBJ2-7, with 15 bases identical to TRBD2. CDR1 is SGHNT and CDR2 is YYREEE in the germline V gene (reference sequence). The CDR3 length is 16 residues. The V segment lost 2 bases and the J segment 9 bases; nucleotides outside the gene matches: 9. DNA for the CDR3: TGTGCCAGCAGCTTCGAACCGGGACTAGCGGGAGGTGCGCAGTACTTC. It encodes CASSFEPGLAGGAQYF. Filled out from reference TRBV5-4 and TRBJ2-7, the complete variable domain reads ETGVTQSPTHLIKTRGQQVTLRCSSQSGHNTVSWYQQALGQGPQFIFQYYREEENGRGNFPPRFSGLQFPNYSSELNVNALELDDSALYLCASSFEPGLAGGAQYFGPGTRLTVT.

This clone is a singleton in its sample. V gene TRBV6-1 combines with J gene TRBJ2-7, with TRBD1 as a possible D gene (6 bases). V shed 2 bases and J shed 0 bases, with 11 bases lying between them. The CDR3 consists of 15 residues. Germline loops: CDR1 MNHNS, CDR2 SASEGT. The DNA of the CDR3 is TGTGCCAGCAGTGAACGACAGGCGATCTCCTACGAGCAGTACTTC. Encoded protein: CASSERQAISYEQYF.

This sequence joins TRBV7-2 and TRBJ2-2, with 9 bases matching TRBD1. Per the germline V gene, CDR1 is SGHTA and CDR2 is FQGNSA. V lost 4 bases and J lost 4; bases outside the gene matches: 10. This CDR3 is 17 amino acids long. The CDR3 DNA follows: TGTGCCAGCAGCTCTAATTCCGGGACAGGGTTCACCGGGGAGCTGTTTTTT. Its protein product is CASSSNSGTGFTGELFF.

This chain uses TRBV28 with TRBJ1-3, with a tentative D call TRBD1 (5 bases). The CDR3 is made up of 15 amino acids. The germline V gene has CDR1 MDHEN and CDR2 SYDVKM. V was cut by 6 bases and J by 2 bases, with 14 bases left in between. CDR3 bases: TGTGCCAGCAGACCGCCGGGACCGACTGGAAACACCATATATTTT. Protein sequence: CASRPPGPTGNTIYF.

J is TRBJ2-7 and V is TRBV10-2, with 7 bases matching TRBD2. The CDR3 runs to 16 residues. V lost 1 base and J lost 3; bases outside the gene matches: 9. The germline V gene has CDR1 WSHSY and CDR2 SAAADI. Written as DNA, the CDR3 is TGCGCCAGCAGTGAGTTCGGCAGCGGGGTAATCTACGAGCAGTACTTC. It encodes CASSEFGSGVIYEQYF.

The V and J genes are TRBV18 and TRBJ2-1; 9 bases match TRBD1. The CDR3 has 15 amino acids. V trimming: 1 base; J trimming: 5 bases; junction bases outside the gene matches: 3. Per germline, CDR1 KGHSH and CDR2 LQKENI. CDR3 region: CASSPQQGANNEQFF. The CDR3 region has the DNA TGTGCCAGCTCACCACAACAGGGGGCAAACAATGAGCAGTTCTTC.

The chain uses TRBV7-9 and TRBJ2-1, with 7 bases that match TRBD1. The germline gives CDR1 SEHNR, CDR2 FQNEAQ (reference sequence). This CDR3 contains 15 residues. J gave up 4 bases and V 3 bases, and 6 bases lay outside the gene matches. CDR3 DNA: TGTGCCAGCAGCTTCCGACAGGGCTCTTACAATGAGCAGTTCTTC. This codes for CASSFRQGSYNEQFF.

This rearrangement joins TRBV7-9 to TRBJ2-6; D is uncertain. The germline V gene has CDR1 SEHNR and CDR2 FQNEAQ (reference sequence). V lost 4 bases, J lost 0 bases, and 19 bases lay in between. The CDR3 length is 19 residues. CDR3 amino acids: CASSYTYERSDSGANVLTF. The CDR3 DNA reads as TGTGCCAGCAGCTATACGTACGAGCGTTCCGACTCTGGGGCCAACGTCCTGACTTTC.

This clone was picked up a small number of times. V and J are TRBV19 and TRBJ1-1, with 7 bases that match TRBD1. The germline V gene has CDR1 LNHDA and CDR2 SQIVND (reference sequence). There are 15 residues in the CDR3. V lost 2 bases to trimming and J lost 1 base; unmatched junction nucleotides: 4. CDR3 protein: CASSIRGQRNTEAFF. In nucleotides, the CDR3 is TGTGCCAGTAGTATAAGGGGACAGAGGAACACTGAAGCTTTCTTT. The complete variable domain, with remaining parts taken from reference TRBV19 and TRBJ1-1, reads DGGITQSPKYLFRKEGQNVTLSCEQNLNHDAMYWYRQDPGQGLRLIYYSQIVNDFQKGDIAEGYSVSREKKESFPLTVTSAQKNPTAFYLCASSIRGQRNTEAFFGQGTRLTVV.

The chain is built from TRBV18 and TRBJ1-2; D is unclear. The CDR3 is 14 residues long. Germline-derived CDR1 and CDR2 are KGHSH and LQKENI. Deletions cut 3 bases from V and 5 bases from J, with 13 bases between. CDR3 nucleotides: TGTGCCAGCTCACCTGGATACTCGGGGTATGGCTACACCTTC. This sequence encodes CASSPGYSGYGYTF.

The chain has TRBV7-2 and TRBJ2-5, with 7 bases aligning to TRBD2. This CDR3 region has 16 residues. V shed 5 bases, J shed 2 bases, and the junction held 11 bases outside the gene matches. Germline loops: CDR1 SGHTA, CDR2 FQGNSA. CDR3 sequence (DNA): TGTGCCAGCAGCCTCAGCGGGGTGGCGGGACAAGAGACCCAGTACTTC. Translated: CASSLSGVAGQETQYF. The full variable domain, in which reference TRBV7-2 and TRBJ2-5 provide the parts outside the CDR3, is GAGVSQSPSNKVTEKGKDVELRCDPISGHTALYWYRQSLGQGLEFLIYFQGNSAPDKSGLPSDRFSAERTGGSVSTLTIQRTQQEDSAVYLCASSLSGVAGQETQYFGPGTRLLVL.